Listed below are T cell receptor beta chains from one sample, sequenced in a study of cytomegalovirus exposure and HLA in healthy donors. The assay was immunoSEQ multiplex PCR, and TCRdb's table has in-frame clones only and misses some. This table holds about 110,000 clones, approximately 91% found once. The material sequenced was PBMCs. These receptors originate from a woman aged 18-30 years in good health and CMV-seronegative. CDR3s include the opening cysteine and the closing phenylalanine or tryptophan. D genes are given only for firm matches. Clone size, where shown, is once, few, many, or a class for clones that have expanded.

CDR3 protein: CASSLFSSNYGYTF
CDR3 DNA: TGCGCCAGCAGCTTGTTCTCCTCTAACTATGGCTACACCTTC
clone size: once
V gene: TRBV5-1
J gene: TRBJ1-2
D gene: .

CDR3 protein: CASSLATALLDGYTF
CDR3 DNA: TGTGCCAGCAGCTTAGCGACAGCACTCCTAGATGGCTACACCTTC
clone size: .
V gene: TRBV7-9
J gene: TRBJ1-2
D gene: .

CDR3 protein: CASSPVQSSGELFF
CDR3 DNA: TGTGCCAGCTCACCCGTACAATCCTCCGGGGAGCTGTTTTTT
clone size: .
V gene: TRBV18
J gene: TRBJ2-2
D gene: .

CDR3 protein: CASSPTGYEQYF
CDR3 DNA: TGCGCCAGCAGCCCAACCGGGTACGAGCAGTACTTC
clone size: .
V gene: TRBV4-1
J gene: TRBJ2-7
D gene: .

CDR3 protein: CASSFQPDRAHSPLHF
CDR3 DNA: TGTGCCAGCAGTTTCCAACCCGACAGGGCGCATTCACCCCTCCACTTT
clone size: .
V gene: TRBV28
J gene: TRBJ1-6
D gene: TRBD1

CDR3 protein: CATRTGSTEAFF
CDR3 DNA: TGTGCCACTCGAACAGGGAGCACTGAAGCTTTCTTT
clone size: .
V gene: TRBV27
J gene: TRBJ1-1
D gene: .

CDR3 protein: CASSEASGGVETQYF
CDR3 DNA: TGTGCCAGCAGTGAAGCCAGCGGGGGGGTCGAGACCCAGTACTTC
clone size: few
V gene: TRBV6-1
J gene: TRBJ2-5
D gene: TRBD2

CDR3 protein: CASSQTGDGTGELFF
CDR3 DNA: TGTGCCAGCAGTCAAACAGGGGATGGGACCGGGGAGCTGTTTTTT
clone size: .
V gene: TRBV7-9
J gene: TRBJ2-2
D gene: TRBD1

CDR3 protein: CASSPRFNYGYTF
CDR3 DNA: TGTGCCAGCAGCCCCCGGTTTAACTATGGCTACACCTTC
clone size: .
V gene: TRBV7-2
J gene: TRBJ1-2
D gene: .

CDR3 protein: CASTLHRGDSSYNEQFF
CDR3 DNA: TGTGCCAGCACCTTGCACCGCGGGGACAGCTCCTACAATGAGCAGTTCTTC
clone size: .
V gene: TRBV28
J gene: TRBJ2-1
D gene: .

CDR3 protein: CAWDRGKRTSGGACYNEQFF
CDR3 DNA: TGTGCCTGGGACCGAGGGAAACGGACTAGCGGGGGGGCATGTTACAATGAGCAGTTCTTC
clone size: .
V gene: TRBV30
J gene: TRBJ2-1
D gene: TRBD2

CDR3 protein: CASSFRTGGRETQYF
CDR3 DNA: TGTGCCAGCAGTTTTCGGACAGGGGGTCGTGAGACCCAGTACTTC
clone size: .
V gene: TRBV28
J gene: TRBJ2-5
D gene: TRBD1

CDR3 protein: CASSRTSGGHEQFF
CDR3 DNA: TGCGCCAGCAGCCGGACTAGCGGGGGGCATGAGCAGTTCTTC
clone size: .
V gene: TRBV5-1
J gene: TRBJ2-1
D gene: TRBD2

CDR3 protein: CASSVARAGEQFF
CDR3 DNA: TGTGCCAGCAGCGTAGCTCGGGCAGGGGAGCAATTCTTC
clone size: few
V gene: TRBV9
J gene: TRBJ1-2
D gene: .

CDR3 protein: CASGYEQYF
CDR3 DNA: TGTGCCTCGGGGTACGAGCAGTACTTC
clone size: .
V gene: TRBV27
J gene: TRBJ2-7
D gene: .

CDR3 protein: CASSLAPWIALADPNEQFF
CDR3 DNA: TGTGCCAGCAGCTTAGCGCCATGGATCGCACTAGCGGACCCGAATGAGCAGTTCTTC
clone size: .
V gene: TRBV7-9
J gene: TRBJ2-1
D gene: TRBD2

CDR3 protein: CASSQDRDNYGYTF
CDR3 DNA: TGCGCCAGCAGCCAGGACAGGGACAACTATGGCTACACCTTC
clone size: .
V gene: TRBV4-3
J gene: TRBJ1-2
D gene: TRBD1

CDR3 protein: CAISGQHYGYTF
CDR3 DNA: TGTGCCATCAGTGGACAGCACTATGGCTACACCTTC
clone size: .
V gene: TRBV10-3
J gene: TRBJ1-2
D gene: .

CDR3 protein: CASSDRGGGNIQYF
CDR3 DNA: TGTGCCAGCAGTGATCGTGGGGGCGGAAACATTCAGTACTTC
clone size: .
V gene: TRBV2
J gene: TRBJ2-4
D gene: .

CDR3 protein: CASTGDRAIYGYTF
CDR3 DNA: TGTGCCAGTACCGGGGACAGGGCGATCTATGGCTACACCTTC
clone size: few
V gene: TRBV19
J gene: TRBJ1-2
D gene: TRBD1

CDR3 protein: CASSYATDRDQPQHF
CDR3 DNA: TGTGCCAGCAGTTACGCGACGGACAGGGATCAGCCCCAGCATTTT
clone size: .
V gene: TRBV6-6
J gene: TRBJ1-5
D gene: TRBD1

CDR3 protein: CASRPYGRGSTEAFF
CDR3 DNA: TGTGCCAGCAGACCTTACGGGAGGGGGTCCACTGAAGCTTTCTTT
clone size: once
V gene: TRBV6-5
J gene: TRBJ1-1
D gene: .

CDR3 protein: CASSSVRQGLEQYF
CDR3 DNA: TGTGCCAGCAGTTCCGTACGACAGGGTCTCGAGCAGTACTTC
clone size: .
V gene: TRBV27
J gene: TRBJ2-7
D gene: TRBD1

CDR3 protein: CASSGLAGVLNEQFF
CDR3 DNA: TGTGCCAGCAGCGGACTAGCGGGAGTACTAAATGAGCAGTTCTTC
clone size: .
V gene: TRBV11-2
J gene: TRBJ2-1
D gene: TRBD2

CDR3 protein: CASSRGASGQYYNEQFF
CDR3 DNA: TGTGCCAGCAGCCGAGGGGCTAGCGGGCAATACTACAATGAGCAGTTCTTC
clone size: .
V gene: TRBV9
J gene: TRBJ2-1
D gene: TRBD2

CDR3 protein: CASSDSMNTEAFF
CDR3 DNA: TGTGCCAGCTCGGACAGCATGAACACTGAAGCTTTCTTT
clone size: .
V gene: TRBV6-4
J gene: TRBJ1-1
D gene: .

CDR3 protein: CASSYRDRNQPQHF
CDR3 DNA: TGTGCCAGCAGCTACCGGGACAGGAATCAGCCCCAGCATTTT
clone size: .
V gene: TRBV2
J gene: TRBJ1-5
D gene: TRBD1

CDR3 protein: CASSQARGGYEQYF
CDR3 DNA: TGCGCCAGCAGCCAAGCGAGAGGGGGCTACGAGCAGTACTTC
clone size: .
V gene: TRBV4-3
J gene: TRBJ2-7
D gene: .

CDR3 protein: CASRRDSSTDTQYF
CDR3 DNA: TGTGCCAGCAGACGGGACAGCAGCACAGATACGCAGTATTTT
clone size: .
V gene: TRBV2
J gene: TRBJ2-3
D gene: TRBD1

CDR3 protein: CASSLPGETQYF
CDR3 DNA: TGTGCCAGCAGCCTTCCAGGGGAGACCCAGTACTTC
clone size: .
V gene: TRBV7-7
J gene: TRBJ2-5
D gene: .

CDR3 protein: CASSYSAGVDYGYTF
CDR3 DNA: TGTGCCAGCAGTTACTCGGCGGGCGTGGACTATGGCTACACCTTC
clone size: .
V gene: TRBV6-5
J gene: TRBJ1-2
D gene: .

CDR3 protein: CASSYSAAQPQHF
CDR3 DNA: TGTGCCAGCAGTTACTCAGCCGCACAGCCCCAGCATTTT
clone size: .
V gene: TRBV6-5
J gene: TRBJ1-5
D gene: .

CDR3 protein: CASSWSRGWGHQPQHF
CDR3 DNA: TGTGCCAGTAGTTGGAGTCGTGGTTGGGGGCATCAGCCCCAGCATTTT
clone size: .
V gene: TRBV19
J gene: TRBJ1-5
D gene: .

CDR3 protein: CAWSPSGQGGQPQHF
CDR3 DNA: TGTGCCTGGAGTCCTTCGGGACAGGGCGGGCAGCCCCAGCATTTT
clone size: .
V gene: TRBV30
J gene: TRBJ1-5
D gene: TRBD1

CDR3 protein: CASSKSRQSTNEKLFF
CDR3 DNA: TGTGCCAGCAGCAAGAGCAGACAGTCAACTAATGAAAAACTGTTTTTT
clone size: .
V gene: TRBV7-9
J gene: TRBJ1-4
D gene: .

CDR3 protein: CSAQPGEPYSQETQYF
CDR3 DNA: TGCAGCGCCCAGCCCGGGGAGCCCTATTCACAAGAGACCCAGTACTTC
clone size: .
V gene: TRBV29-1
J gene: TRBJ2-5
D gene: .

CDR3 protein: CAWTDYNEQFF
CDR3 DNA: TGTGCCTGGACAGACTACAATGAGCAGTTCTTC
clone size: .
V gene: TRBV30
J gene: TRBJ2-1
D gene: .

CDR3 protein: CASSELRVQYF
CDR3 DNA: TGTGCCAGCAGTGAACTACGGGTGCAGTACTTC
clone size: once
V gene: TRBV2
J gene: TRBJ2-7
D gene: .

CDR3 protein: CAWSMGLADTDTQYF
CDR3 DNA: TGTGCCTGGAGTATGGGACTAGCGGACACAGATACGCAGTATTTT
clone size: .
V gene: TRBV30
J gene: TRBJ2-3
D gene: TRBD2

CDR3 protein: CSVTSPGAPGQPQHF
CDR3 DNA: TGCAGCGTCACATCACCAGGGGCGCCGGGTCAGCCCCAGCATTTT
clone size: .
V gene: TRBV29-1
J gene: TRBJ1-5
D gene: .

CDR3 protein: CASSLTPRIPTEQYF
CDR3 DNA: TGTGCCAGCAGCTTAACGCCTAGAATCCCTACGGAGCAGTACTTC
clone size: .
V gene: TRBV7-3
J gene: TRBJ2-7
D gene: .

CDR3 protein: CASSPGGETQYF
CDR3 DNA: TGTGCCAGCTCACCGGGCGGGGAGACCCAGTACTTC
clone size: .
V gene: TRBV18
J gene: TRBJ2-5
D gene: .

CDR3 protein: CASSLAGYEQYF
CDR3 DNA: TGTGCCAGCAGTTTGGCCGGGTACGAGCAGTACTTC
clone size: once
V gene: TRBV28
J gene: TRBJ2-7
D gene: .

CDR3 protein: CASSISGDSYEQYF
CDR3 DNA: TGTGCCAGTAGTATAAGCGGGGACTCCTACGAGCAGTACTTC
clone size: .
V gene: TRBV19
J gene: TRBJ2-7
D gene: TRBD2

CDR3 protein: CSVGTDYEQYF
CDR3 DNA: TGCAGCGTGGGGACAGACTACGAGCAGTACTTC
clone size: .
V gene: TRBV29-1
J gene: TRBJ2-7
D gene: TRBD1

CDR3 protein: CASSFNFREVSYEQYF
CDR3 DNA: TGTGCCAGCAGTTTTAATTTCAGGGAAGTCTCCTACGAGCAGTACTTC
clone size: .
V gene: TRBV28
J gene: TRBJ2-7
D gene: .

CDR3 protein: CASRPTVIDTQYF
CDR3 DNA: TGTGCCAGCCGCCCCACGGTTATAGATACGCAGTATTTT
clone size: once
V gene: TRBV5-4
J gene: TRBJ2-3
D gene: .

CDR3 protein: CASSGSGAVDTEAFF
CDR3 DNA: TGTGCCAGCAGCGGATCAGGGGCGGTAGACACTGAAGCTTTCTTT
clone size: .
V gene: TRBV5-4
J gene: TRBJ1-1
D gene: .

CDR3 protein: CASSLGPSGRRNEQFF
CDR3 DNA: TGTGCCAGCAGCTTAGGTCCTAGCGGGAGGAGGAATGAGCAGTTCTTC
clone size: .
V gene: TRBV11-2
J gene: TRBJ2-1
D gene: TRBD2

CDR3 protein: CASTLIGTGGFYEQYF
CDR3 DNA: TGTGCCAGCACCCTTATCGGGACAGGGGGTTTCTACGAGCAGTACTTC
clone size: .
V gene: TRBV7-9
J gene: TRBJ2-7
D gene: TRBD1

CDR3 protein: CATRVRGYTF
CDR3 DNA: TGTGCCACTCGAGTCCGTGGCTACACCTTC
clone size: .
V gene: TRBV19
J gene: TRBJ1-2
D gene: .

CDR3 protein: CASSPPYYGGRAQYF
CDR3 DNA: TGTGCCAGCAGTCCACCATACTACGGAGGGCGTGCGCAGTATTTT
clone size: .
V gene: TRBV28
J gene: TRBJ2-3
D gene: .

CDR3 protein: CASSASAGGVNEQFF
CDR3 DNA: TGTGCCAGCAGTGCGTCAGCGGGAGGGGTCAATGAGCAGTTCTTC
clone size: .
V gene: TRBV2
J gene: TRBJ2-1
D gene: TRBD2